These 26 T cell receptor beta chains share one sample of origin, sequenced in a study of identical twins (dated by TCRdb to about 2016). Library construction relied on 5' RACE. The data were produced on an Illumina HiSeq 2000. In TCRdb, the public reads were trimmed at Q25 with fastp and aligned with MiXCR, with productive beta chains retained. Every distinct CDR3 protein forms one entry, paired with its most common genes and DNA. This sample has about 470,000 distinct CDR3 sequences in its table, and 20% to 25% of those were observed once. 2.9% of the sample lies in the top ten. The sample also formed part of further work on T cells expressing NK-cell markers.

The sequencing input was CD4+ T cells sorted from blood. These receptors were collected from a woman younger than 35 in good health.

Only a few counts were recorded for this clonotype. The rearrangement links TRBV5-1 to TRBJ1-1, with TRBD1 identical over 9 bases. Trimming at V came to 2 bases and at J to 3 bases, leaving 2 bases not matched to a gene. The CDR3 runs 14 residues. Germline CDR1 SGHRS, CDR2 YFSETQ. The CDR3 loop is CASSLQGADTEAFF. CDR3 in DNA: TGCGCCAGCAGCTTACAGGGGGCTGACACTGAAGCTTTCTTT.

The CDR3 reads CSVEDRRGRLETQYF. In DNA, the CDR3 is TGCAGCGTTGAAGATCGCCGGGGTCGGTTGGAGACCCAGTACTTC. The chain links TRBV29-1 to TRBJ2-5; a possible D gene is TRBD2 (5 bases). From germline, CDR1 is SQVTM and CDR2 ANQGSEA. Between the trimmed V and J ends, which lost 0 bases and 5 bases, there was a span of 16 bases. This CDR3 has 15 residues.

The chain combines TRBV9 with TRBJ2-3; D is uncertain. CDR1 is SGDLS, CDR2 YYNGEE, per germline. The ends were cut back, 2 bases at V and 4 bases at J, with 11 bases in the middle. CDR3 size: 14 residues. The CDR3, as DNA: TGTGCCAGCAGCGTTCAGCTAGTGGCAGATACGCAGTATTTT. Amino acids: CASSVQLVADTQYF. The variable domain in full, completed from reference TRBV9 and TRBJ2-3, reads DSGVTQTPKHLITATGQRVTLRCSPRSGDLSVYWYQQSLDQGLQFLIQYYNGEERAKGNILERFSAQQFPDLHSELNLSSLELGDSALYFCASSVQLVADTQYFGPGTRLTVL.

The chain combines TRBV20-1 with TRBJ2-3; 11 nucleotides line up with TRBD2. Germline values: CDR1 DFQATT, CDR2 SNEGSKA (reference sequence). This CDR3 comprises 14 residues. V shed 6 bases and J 3 bases; nucleotides not matched to a gene: 5. For the CDR3, the DNA is TGCAGTGCCACGACTAGCGGGACTACAGATACGCAGTATTTT. Protein sequence: CSATTSGTTDTQYF.

This clonotype has only a few counts. This chain joins TRBV5-6 and TRBJ1-5, with a tentative D call TRBD1 (6 bases). The CDR3 extends over 15 amino acids. In germline, CDR1 is SGHDT, CDR2 YYEEEE. Trimming stripped 0 bases from V and 3 bases from J, with 10 bases between. The CDR3 reads CASSLDRAYNQPQHF. Here the CDR3 DNA reads TGTGCCAGCAGCTTGGACAGGGCCTACAATCAGCCCCAGCATTTT.

This clonotype was picked up one time. The chain is built from TRBV20-1 and TRBJ2-3, with 9 bases identical to TRBD2. Germline V lookup: CDR1 DFQATT, CDR2 SNEGSKA (reference sequence). This CDR3 has 13 amino acids. V dropped 3 bases and J dropped 8; count of bases not matched to a gene: 6. The CDR3 protein is CSASRRGGFTQYF. CDR3 in DNA: TGCAGTGCTAGTAGGCGGGGGGGTTTTACGCAGTATTTT.

The rearrangement links TRBV5-1 to TRBJ2-7, with D possibly being TRBD1 or TRBD2 (5 bases each). CDR3 size: 15 residues. Between the trimmed V and J ends, which lost 4 bases and 4 bases, there was a span of 18 bases. CDR1 and CDR2 (germline): SGHRS, YFSETQ. In DNA, the CDR3 is TGCGCCAGCAGCGTGGACACCGCGGGCGGGTACGAGCAGTACTTC. Translation gives CASSVDTAGGYEQYF.

V is TRBV5-1 and J is TRBJ2-7; D not certain. There are 12 residues in the CDR3. CDR1 is SGHRS and CDR2 is YFSETQ in the germline V gene. V lost 4 bases and J 4 bases, leaving 9 bases between the germline ends. The chain's CDR3 is CASSVDGYEQYF. CDR3 DNA: TGCGCCAGCAGCGTCGACGGGTACGAGCAGTACTTC.

The chain recombines TRBV6-1 with TRBJ2-3; weak D call: TRBD1 (6 bases). Germline CDR1 is MNHNS and CDR2 is SASEGT. This CDR3 spans 13 amino acids. Trimming took off 6 bases at V and 4 bases at J, with 11 bases between the two ends. The CDR3 DNA reads as TGTGCCAGCAGGGACAGCCGGTCAGATACGCAGTATTTT. Translation gives CASRDSRSDTQYF.

In this sample, this clonotype turned up a few times. A read error may produce the germline difference seen at one junction end. The CDR3 loop is CASSLQGKVGMLF. DNA of the CDR3: TGTGCCAGCAGCTTACAGGGAAAGGTCGGTATGCTCTTC. The V and J genes are TRBV11-3 and TRBJ2-1; tentative D call: TRBD1 (5 bases). The CDR3 totals 13 residues. Germline V lookup: CDR1 SGHNT, CDR2 YENEEA. The whole variable domain, filled in from reference TRBV11-3 and TRBJ2-1, reads EAGVVQSPRYKIIEKKQPVAFWCNPISGHNTLYWYLQNLGQGPELLIRYENEEAVDDSQLPKDRFSAERLKGVDSTLKIQPAELGDSAVYLCASSLQGKVGMLFGPGTRLTVL.

This clonotype was found a few times. The rearrangement joins TRBV29-1 to TRBJ2-7, with a possible D match to TRBD1 (6 bases). CDR1 and CDR2 (germline): SQVTM, ANQGSEA. V lost 3 bases and J lost 6, with 18 bases in between. The CDR3 extends over 14 amino acids. The CDR3 DNA sequence: TGCAGCGTTGAGGACAGACGTCGATACGGCGAGCAGTACTTC. Protein sequence: CSVEDRRRYGEQYF.

The V and J genes are TRBV10-3 and TRBJ1-1, with a tentative D call TRBD1 (5 bases). Germline V gene data show CDR1 as ENHRY and CDR2 as SYGVKD. Trimming left V 7 bases short and J 3 bases short, with 15 bases between. The CDR3 length is 14 residues. The chain's CDR3 is CAITSGRGDTEAFF. DNA of the CDR3: TGTGCCATCACCTCAGGGAGGGGAGACACTGAAGCTTTCTTT.

The table lists this clonotype with a few counts. The V gene is TRBV10-3, the J gene TRBJ2-1; TRBD1 matches 8 bases. There are 12 residues in the CDR3. The germline V gene has CDR1 ENHRY and CDR2 SYGVKD. V gave up 9 bases and J gave up 8 bases; unmatched junction bases: 6. CDR3 in amino acids: CAIRQGSYEQFF. The CDR3 DNA is TGTGCCATACGACAGGGGTCATATGAGCAGTTCTTC.

This rearrangement joins TRBV20-1 to TRBJ2-2, with 11 positions matching TRBD2. J was trimmed by 4 bases and V by 6 bases; bases with no gene match: 4. CDR1 and CDR2 (germline): DFQATT, SNEGSKA (reference sequence). The CDR3 is 14 amino acids. The CDR3 DNA sequence: TGCAGTGCCCTAGCGGGAGGACCCACCGGGGAGCTGTTTTTT. As protein: CSALAGGPTGELFF.

This clonotype has more than one count but fewer than ten. The genes are TRBV20-1 and TRBJ1-1; D is perhaps TRBD1 (6 bases). V lost 2 bases, J lost 4 bases, and 14 bases lay in between. This CDR3 contains 14 residues. Germline V gene lookup returns CDR1 DFQATT and CDR2 SNEGSKA (reference sequence). The CDR3 nucleotides read TGCAGTGCTAGATTAGTTGACAGGTCCACTGAAGCTTTCTTT. This codes for CSARLVDRSTEAFF.

This clonotype was observed at least ten times. This sequence joins TRBV6-5 and TRBJ1-1; no clear D. Trimming stripped 0 bases from V and 12 bases from J, with 11 bases between. CDR1 and CDR2 (germline): MNHEY, SVGAGI. The CDR3 totals 12 residues. The CDR3 here is CASSYSKGATFF. The CDR3 nucleotides are TGTGCCAGCAGTTACTCGAAAGGAGCGACTTTCTTT.

In its sample, this clonotype was seen a few times. The CDR3 region has the DNA TGTGCCAGCAGTAGGACTAGCGGGATTGTTGAGACCCAGTACTTC. As protein: CASSRTSGIVETQYF. V gene TRBV12-3 or TRBV12-4 combines with J gene TRBJ2-5; 12 nucleotides line up with TRBD2. With 5 bases clipped from V and 5 bases from J, the junction kept 6 bases outside the gene matches. The CDR3 has 15 amino acids.

The chain is built from TRBV4-1 and TRBJ1-2; no definite D call. The CDR3 sequence is 14 residues long. Germline V gene sequence: CDR1 MGHRA, CDR2 YSYEKL. Trimming pared 4 bases from V and 4 bases from J, leaving 13 bases between. CDR3: CASSPTPEVYGYTF. CDR3 DNA: TGCGCCAGCAGCCCGACACCGGAGGTCTATGGCTACACCTTC.

The CDR3 spells CASSRGLAYTDTQYF. The CDR3 coding sequence is TGTGCCAGCAGTCGTGGACTAGCGTACACAGATACGCAGTATTTT. The chain recombines TRBV28 with TRBJ2-3; 9 bases match TRBD2. Germline V gives CDR1 MDHEN, CDR2 SYDVKM. The trim removed 5 bases at V and 2 bases at J, leaving 5 bases unmatched. The CDR3 has 15 amino acids.

This clonotype was seen a few times. This chain links TRBV29-1 with TRBJ1-2; the D is unclear. Trimming took 4 bases from V and 2 from J, leaving 8 bases between them. Germline CDR1 reads SQVTM; CDR2 reads ANQGSEA. The CDR3 loop spans 12 amino acids. The CDR3 spells CSVGAGNYGYTF. Here the CDR3 DNA reads TGCAGCGTTGGGGCAGGAAACTATGGCTACACCTTC.

The table lists this clonotype with a few counts. One end of the junction is discordant with germline, which a read error may explain. V gene TRBV20-1 combines with J gene TRBJ2-5; D is possibly TRBD1 (6 bases). The CDR3 consists of 15 residues. CDR1 DFQATT and CDR2 SNEGSKA come from the germline V gene (reference sequence). CDR3 residues: CSARGSQGKQETQYF. The CDR3, as DNA: TGCAGTGCAAGAGGGTCGCAGGGGAAACAAGAGACCCAGTACTTC.

The chain recombines TRBV10-3 with TRBJ2-7, with TRBD2 matching 10 bases. The V segment lost 2 bases and the J segment 5 bases; nucleotides outside the gene matches: 18. CDR1 ENHRY and CDR2 SYGVKD come from the germline V gene. The CDR3 totals 19 residues. CDR3 DNA: TGTGCCATCAGTGAGAGGGCCCCTAGCGGGAGCGTGTTACGCCACGAGCAGTACTTC. Translating gives CAISERAPSGSVLRHEQYF.

V is TRBV5-6 and J is TRBJ2-2, with 10 bases fitting TRBD1. V lost 6 bases, J lost 6 bases, and 14 bases stayed unmatched. Germline lookup yields CDR1 SGHDT and CDR2 YYEEEE. This CDR3 is 17 amino acids long. CDR3 loop: CASTLARQGANPGELFF. The CDR3 region has the DNA TGTGCCAGCACTTTGGCCCGACAGGGGGCTAACCCCGGGGAGCTGTTTTTT.

This clonotype showed up just a few times. This chain joins TRBV20-1 and TRBJ1-1; no firm D call. V lost 3 bases and J 0 bases, leaving 14 bases between the germline ends. The CDR3 is 15 amino acids. Germline values: CDR1 DFQATT, CDR2 SNEGSKA (reference sequence). The CDR3 protein is CSARPQRLVNTEAFF. Written as DNA, the CDR3 is TGCAGTGCTAGGCCCCAGCGCCTGGTGAACACTGAAGCTTTCTTT.

The rearrangement joins TRBV29-1 to TRBJ2-3; D gene unclear. The CDR3 runs to 13 residues. Germline lookup yields CDR1 SQVTM and CDR2 ANQGSEA. Trimming removed 4 bases at V and 2 bases at J, with 10 bases between. CDR3 bases: TGCAGCGTTGGTGGCTTATACACAGATACGCAGTATTTT. Protein sequence: CSVGGLYTDTQYF.

V and J are TRBV5-1 and TRBJ1-2; possibly TRBD1 for D (6 bases). The length of the CDR3 is 14 residues. Germline CDR1 is SGHRS and CDR2 is YFSETQ. Trimming removed 2 bases from V and 7 bases from J, with 15 bases in between. CDR3 DNA: TGCGCCAGCAGCTTAGGGGGAATCAGGGCTGGCTACACCTTC. The encoded protein is CASSLGGIRAGYTF.